These 16 T cell receptor beta chains originate from one sample sequenced in a study of blood T cell repertoires in COVID-19. Produced via immunoSEQ multiplex PCR; TCRdb's table is partial and in-frame only. The top ten clones hold more than 9% of a sample with around 250,000 clones, approximately 85% of them seen once. Specimen: peripheral blood. The receptor set was obtained from an older man with acute or convalescent COVID-19.

The chain combines TRBV6-2 or TRBV6-3 with TRBJ2-7; 15 bases fit TRBD2. This CDR3 has 19 amino acids. V lost 4 bases and J lost 0; bases outside the gene matches: 10. The V gene's germline CDR1 is MNHEY and CDR2 SVGEGT. This CDR3 is CASSSPGLAGGSYSYEQYF. CDR3 coding DNA: TGTGCCAGCAGTTCCCCGGGACTAGCGGGGGGCTCCTACTCCTACGAGCAGTACTTC.

V is TRBV4-1 and J is TRBJ2-5, with 8 positions matching TRBD2. V lost 0 bases and J lost 1; bases outside the gene matches: 1. The CDR3 runs 15 residues. The V gene's germline CDR1 is MGHRA and CDR2 YSYEKL. CDR3 bases: TGCGCCAGCAGCCAAGATAGCGGGGTCCAAGAGACCCAGTACTTC. It translates to CASSQDSGVQETQYF.

This chain uses TRBV7-9 with TRBJ2-1; 12 bases are a match to TRBD2. The CDR3 is made up of 16 amino acids. Per the germline V gene, CDR1 is SEHNR and CDR2 is FQNEAQ (reference sequence). The ends lost 2 bases at V and 9 bases at J; junction bases unmatched: 8. The chain's CDR3 is CASSLPLAGGPGEQFF. The CDR3 bases are TGTGCCAGCAGCTTACCACTAGCGGGAGGCCCTGGTGAGCAGTTCTTC.

This clone occurred a few times. The chain is built from TRBV7-8 and TRBJ2-7; 12 bases are shared with TRBD1. J gave up 5 bases and V 1 base, and 9 bases lay outside the gene matches. The CDR3 spans 17 residues. Germline assignment: CDR1 SGHVS and CDR2 FQNEAQ. DNA of the CDR3: TGTGCCAGCAGCTTAGACAACCCCGGGACAGGGGGCGACGAGCAGTACTTC. This sequence encodes CASSLDNPGTGGDEQYF. Full variable domain (rest looked up from reference TRBV7-8 and TRBJ2-7): GAGVSQSPRYKVAKRGQDVALRCDPISGHVSLFWYQQALGQGPEFLTYFQNEAQLDKSGLPSDRFFAERPEGSVSTLKIQRTQQEDSAVYLCASSLDNPGTGGDEQYFGPGTRLTVT.

Here the CDR3 reads CASSRTDSGNTIYF. For the CDR3, the DNA is TGTGCCAGCAGCCGGACAGACTCTGGAAACACCATATATTTT. The rearrangement joins TRBV7-9 to TRBJ1-3; D perhaps matches TRBD1 (6 bases). Germline assignment: CDR1 SEHNR and CDR2 FQNEAQ (reference sequence). The germline V and J ends were trimmed by 5 bases and 0 bases, with 8 bases remaining between them. This CDR3 is 14 amino acids long.

The chain combines TRBV7-3 with TRBJ1-3; unclear D gene. This CDR3 is 13 amino acids long. Germline-derived CDR1 and CDR2 are SGHTA and FQGTGA. The ends were cut back, 5 bases at V and 0 bases at J, with 5 bases in the middle. CDR3 residues: CASSLSSGNTIYF. CDR3 coding DNA: TGTGCCAGCAGCCTGAGCTCTGGAAACACCATATATTTT. The whole variable domain, filled in from reference TRBV7-3 and TRBJ1-3, reads GAGVSQTPSNKVTEKGKYVELRCDPISGHTALYWYRQSLGQGPEFLIYFQGTGAADDSGLPNDRFFAVRPEGSVSTLKIQRTERGDSAVYLCASSLSSGNTIYFGEGSWLTVV.

V usage is TRBV28 and J usage is TRBJ1-2; the D gene is possibly TRBD1 (6 bases). Germline assignment: CDR1 MDHEN and CDR2 SYDVKM. This CDR3 region has 15 residues. The V and J ends lost 9 bases and 0 bases respectively, with 17 bases between them. The CDR3 nucleotides are TGTGCCAGTAATTGGGGGGGGCTCACTAACTATGGCTACACCTTC. Its protein product is CASNWGGLTNYGYTF.

This clone showed up just once. The chain uses TRBV5-4 and TRBJ2-7, with D tentatively TRBD2 (6 bases). Germline values: CDR1 SGHNT, CDR2 YYREEE (reference sequence). V gave up 4 bases and J gave up 6 bases, with 11 bases separating them. The CDR3 has 12 residues. The CDR3 DNA reads TGTGCCAGCAGCCTGCGGGGCCGCGAGCAGTACTTC. It yields the protein CASSLRGREQYF.

The rearrangement joins TRBV9 to TRBJ1-6, with D unresolved. V lost 0 bases and J 10 bases, leaving 11 bases between the germline ends. Germline V lookup: CDR1 SGDLS, CDR2 YYNGEE. The CDR3 length is 14 residues. The chain's CDR3 is CASSVGQVVSPLHF. The CDR3 DNA reads TGTGCCAGCAGCGTAGGGCAGGTGGTCTCACCCCTCCACTTT.

The chain joins TRBV6-2 or TRBV6-3 to TRBJ2-1, with 11 bases lining up with TRBD2. The CDR3 extends over 18 amino acids. With 2 bases clipped from V and 1 base from J, the junction kept 7 bases outside the gene matches. CDR1 is MNHEY and CDR2 is SVGEGT in the germline V gene. In nucleotides, the CDR3 is TGTGCCAGCAGTTACGGCCTAGCGGGGGGCACGTCCTACAATGAGCAGTTCTTC. Its translation: CASSYGLAGGTSYNEQFF.

This chain joins TRBV19 and TRBJ1-1; weak D call: TRBD1 (6 bases). Trimming removed 3 bases from V and 6 bases from J, with 23 bases in between. The CDR3 covers 17 residues. Germline V gene data show CDR1 as LNHDA and CDR2 as SQIVND (reference sequence). The DNA of the CDR3 is TGTGCCAGTAGTATTAAGGCAGCCGGAACAGGGATAGCTGAAGCTTTCTTT. Its protein is CASSIKAAGTGIAEAFF.

The V gene is TRBV29-1, the J gene TRBJ2-1; TRBD1 matches at 7 bases. V trimming: 7 bases; J trimming: 8 bases; junction bases outside the gene matches: 5. Germline CDR1 is SQVTM and CDR2 is ANQGSEA. The CDR3 runs 11 residues. CDR3 sequence reads: CSARTGDEQFF. The CDR3 DNA reads TGCAGCGCACGAACAGGGGATGAGCAGTTCTTC.

This clone was observed a handful of times. The V and J genes are TRBV6-2 or TRBV6-3 and TRBJ2-7, with D possibly TRBD2 on 5 matching bases. Trimming removed 0 bases from V and 4 bases from J, with 10 bases in between. The germline V gene encodes CDR1 MNHEY and CDR2 SVGEGT. This CDR3 contains 14 residues. The CDR3 region has the DNA TGTGCCAGCAGTTACTCGAGAGGGCAGTACGAGCAGTACTTC. Translated, it gives CASSYSRGQYEQYF.

V usage is TRBV7-6 and J usage is TRBJ2-7, with 10 bases aligning to TRBD1. CDR3 length equals 15 residues. In germline, CDR1 is SGHVS, CDR2 FNYEAQ. V shed 0 bases, J shed 2 bases, and the junction held 1 base outside the gene matches. CDR3 sequence reads: CASSLAGQGPYEQYF. As DNA, the CDR3 is TGTGCCAGCAGCTTAGCGGGACAGGGGCCCTACGAGCAGTACTTC.

V is TRBV11-2 and J is TRBJ1-2; 7 bases agree with TRBD1. CDR1 SGHAT and CDR2 FQNNGV come from the germline V gene. This CDR3 contains 18 residues. The J segment lost 3 bases and the V segment lost 2 bases, leaving 15 bases of the junction unmatched. CDR3 sequence: CASSLTPRQTGSYYGYTF. CDR3 nucleotide sequence: TGTGCCAGCAGCTTAACCCCTAGGCAGACAGGGAGCTACTATGGCTACACCTTC.

The V and J genes are TRBV6-6 and TRBJ2-4, with TRBD2 matching 11 bases. The CDR3 covers 14 residues. Trimming cost V 5 bases and J 6 bases; bases outside gene matches: 3. In germline, CDR1 is MNHNY, CDR2 SVGAGI (reference sequence). The chain's CDR3 is CASSPGLAANIQYF. In DNA, the CDR3 is TGTGCCAGCAGTCCGGGACTAGCGGCAAACATTCAGTACTTC.